One T cell receptor beta chain is described in this entry. Its antigen remains unidentified. The CDR3 totals 14 residues. CDR1 SSHAT and CDR2 FNYEAQ come from the germline V gene (reference sequence). The ends lost 8 bases at V and 6 bases at J; junction bases unmatched: 10. The protocol was immunoSEQ multiplex PCR, while the TCRdb copy is restricted to in-frame clones and leaves out a portion. The repertoire has approximately 2,000,000 clones, 85% to 95% of them found once; the top ten carry under 2%. Terminally differentiated effector memory CD45RA+ cells were excluded from the naive CD8 cells, which were CD45RO-negative and positively selected for CCR7. The sample originates from a study of shared clonotypes between healthy human individuals. General study points: Compared with memory subsets, naive subsets generally had larger estimated richness.

The receptor was isolated from a man between 18 and 35 years old in good health. Some clones in this sample may be carry-over from other donors' samples. Sequencing used naive CD8+ T cells from PBMCs. The chain recombines TRBV7-7 with TRBJ2-3; 8 bases match TRBD2. CDR3 nucleotide sequence: TGTGCCAGCCCGGGGGGGGATGAGGCGGATACGCAGTATTTT. Translating gives CASPGGDEADTQYF.